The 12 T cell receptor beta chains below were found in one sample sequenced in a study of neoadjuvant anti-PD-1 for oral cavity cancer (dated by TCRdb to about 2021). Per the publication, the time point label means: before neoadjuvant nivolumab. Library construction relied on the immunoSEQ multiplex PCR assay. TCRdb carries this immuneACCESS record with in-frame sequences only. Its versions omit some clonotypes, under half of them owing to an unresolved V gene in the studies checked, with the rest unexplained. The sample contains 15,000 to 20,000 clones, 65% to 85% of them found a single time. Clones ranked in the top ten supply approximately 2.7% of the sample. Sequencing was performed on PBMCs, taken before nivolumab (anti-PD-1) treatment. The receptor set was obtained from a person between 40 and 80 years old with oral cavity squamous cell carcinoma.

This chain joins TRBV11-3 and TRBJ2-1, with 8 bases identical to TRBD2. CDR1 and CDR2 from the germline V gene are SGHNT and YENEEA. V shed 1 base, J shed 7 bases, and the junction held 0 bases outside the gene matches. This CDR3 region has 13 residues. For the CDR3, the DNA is TGTGCCAGCAGCTTAGGACTAGCGAATGAGCAGTTCTTC. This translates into CASSLGLANEQFF. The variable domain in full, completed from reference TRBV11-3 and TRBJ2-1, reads EAGVVQSPRYKIIEKKQPVAFWCNPISGHNTLYWYLQNLGQGPELLIRYENEEAVDDSQLPKDRFSAERLKGVDSTLKIQPAELGDSAVYLCASSLGLANEQFFGPGTRLTVL.

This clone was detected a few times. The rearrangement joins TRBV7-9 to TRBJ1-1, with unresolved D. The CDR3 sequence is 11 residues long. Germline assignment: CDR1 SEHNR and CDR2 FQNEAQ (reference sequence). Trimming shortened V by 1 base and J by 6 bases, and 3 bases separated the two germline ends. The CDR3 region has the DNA TGTGCCAGCAGCTTAGAGGCTGAAGCTTTCTTT. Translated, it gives CASSLEAEAFF.

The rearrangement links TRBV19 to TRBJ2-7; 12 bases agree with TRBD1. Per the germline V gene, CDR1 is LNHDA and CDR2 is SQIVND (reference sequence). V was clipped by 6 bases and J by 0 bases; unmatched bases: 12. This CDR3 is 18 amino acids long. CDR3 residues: CASSSGDRGLRSSYEQYF. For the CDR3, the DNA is TGTGCCAGTAGCAGCGGGGACAGGGGGCTCCGGAGCTCCTACGAGCAGTACTTC.

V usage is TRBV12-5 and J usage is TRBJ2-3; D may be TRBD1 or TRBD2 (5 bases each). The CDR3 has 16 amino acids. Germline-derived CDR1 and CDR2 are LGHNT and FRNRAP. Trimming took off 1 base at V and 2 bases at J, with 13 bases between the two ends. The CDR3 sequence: CASGLASGRLTDTQYF. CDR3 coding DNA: TGTGCTAGTGGTTTGGCATCGGGACGACTCACAGATACGCAGTATTTT.

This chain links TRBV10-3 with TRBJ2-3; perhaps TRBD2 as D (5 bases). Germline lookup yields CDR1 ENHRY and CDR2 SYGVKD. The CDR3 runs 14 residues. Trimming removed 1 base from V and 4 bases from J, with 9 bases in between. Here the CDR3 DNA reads TGTGCCATCAGTGAGTGGGAGCAAGCAGATACGCAGTATTTT. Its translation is CAISEWEQADTQYF.

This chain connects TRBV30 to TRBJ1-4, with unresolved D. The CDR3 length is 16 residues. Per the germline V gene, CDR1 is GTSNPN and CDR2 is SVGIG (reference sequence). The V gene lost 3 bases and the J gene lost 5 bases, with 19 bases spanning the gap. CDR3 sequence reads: CAWRDGNRGTNEKLFF. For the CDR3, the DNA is TGTGCCTGGAGGGACGGGAACCGCGGAACAAATGAAAAACTGTTTTTT. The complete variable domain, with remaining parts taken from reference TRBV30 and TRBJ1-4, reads SQTIHQWPATLVQPVGSPLSLECTVEGTSNPNLYWYRQAAGRGLQLLFYSVGIGQISSEVPQNLSASRPQDRQFILSSKKLLLSDSGFYLCAWRDGNRGTNEKLFFGSGTQLSVL.

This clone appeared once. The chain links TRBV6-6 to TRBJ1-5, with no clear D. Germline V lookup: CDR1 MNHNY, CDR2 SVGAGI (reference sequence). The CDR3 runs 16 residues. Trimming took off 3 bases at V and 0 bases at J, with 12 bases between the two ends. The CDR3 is CASSYYDGNSNQPQHF. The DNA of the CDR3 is TGTGCCAGCAGTTATTACGACGGGAATAGCAATCAGCCCCAGCATTTT.

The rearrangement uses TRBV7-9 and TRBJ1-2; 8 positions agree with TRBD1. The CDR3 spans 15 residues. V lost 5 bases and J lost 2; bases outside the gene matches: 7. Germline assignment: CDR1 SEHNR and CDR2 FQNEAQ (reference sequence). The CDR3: CASSQDREANYGYTF. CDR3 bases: TGTGCCAGCAGCCAGGACAGGGAGGCGAACTATGGCTACACCTTC. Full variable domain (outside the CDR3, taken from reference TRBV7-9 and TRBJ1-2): DTGVSQNPRHKITKRGQNVTFRCDPISEHNRLYWYRQTLGQGPEFLTYFQNEAQLEKSRLLSDRFSAERPKGSFSTLEIQRTEQGDSAMYLCASSQDREANYGYTFGSGTRLTVV.

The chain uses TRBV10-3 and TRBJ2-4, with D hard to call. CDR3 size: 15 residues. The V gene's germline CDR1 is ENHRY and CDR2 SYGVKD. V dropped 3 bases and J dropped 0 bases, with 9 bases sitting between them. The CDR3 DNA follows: TGTGCCATCAGTGACCCAGGCCTAGCCAAAAACATTCAGTACTTC. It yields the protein CAISDPGLAKNIQYF.

The CDR3 bases are TGTGCCAGCAGCCCAGGGAACACAGATACGCAGTATTTT. Its protein product is CASSPGNTDTQYF. The chain links TRBV6-4 to TRBJ2-3; TRBD1 might be the D (5 bases). The germline V gene has CDR1 MRHNA and CDR2 SNTAGT. CDR3 length equals 13 residues. With 6 bases removed from V and 2 bases from J, the gap between germline ends came to 9 bases.

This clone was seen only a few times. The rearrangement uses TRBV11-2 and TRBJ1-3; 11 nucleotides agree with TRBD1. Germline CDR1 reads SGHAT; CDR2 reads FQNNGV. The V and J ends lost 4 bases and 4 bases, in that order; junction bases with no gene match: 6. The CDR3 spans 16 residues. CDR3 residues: CASSSWTGGIGNTIYF. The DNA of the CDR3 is TGTGCCAGCAGCTCATGGACAGGGGGCATAGGAAACACCATATATTTT.

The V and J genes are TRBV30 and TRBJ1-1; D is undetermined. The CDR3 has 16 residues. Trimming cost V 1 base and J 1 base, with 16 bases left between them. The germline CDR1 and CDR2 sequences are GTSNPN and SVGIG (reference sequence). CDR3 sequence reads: CAWSATDLTPNTEAFF. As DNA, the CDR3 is TGTGCCTGGAGTGCCACCGACTTGACACCGAACACTGAAGCTTTCTTT.